The 27 T cell receptor beta chains below all came from one sample that was sequenced in a study of blood T cell repertoires in COVID-19 (dated by TCRdb to the early 2020s). The library was produced with the immunoSEQ multiplex PCR assay. TCRdb took this table from immuneACCESS and kept in-frame rearrangements with V and J called. Such tables lack part of the clones; where checked against another copy, unresolved V genes explain under half of the gap, and the rest is unexplained. In this sample the table shows about 210,000 clones, 80% of which occur a single time. The ten largest clonotypes hold about 7% of the sample. Sequenced material: peripheral blood. All receptors come from a man between 60 and 75 years old with acute or convalescent COVID-19.

As DNA, the CDR3 is TGTGCCAGCAGCGTAGATAGCGGGAGGGCTGCGACCGGGGAGCTGTTTTTT. Its protein product is CASSVDSGRAATGELFF. The chain combines TRBV9 with TRBJ2-2; TRBD2 matches at 11 bases. From germline, CDR1 is SGDLS and CDR2 YYNGEE. Trimming took 0 bases from V and 5 from J; bases not matched to a gene: 6. The CDR3 has 17 residues. The full variable domain, completed using reference TRBV9 and TRBJ2-2, is DSGVTQTPKHLITATGQRVTLRCSPRSGDLSVYWYQQSLDQGLQFLIQYYNGEERAKGNILERFSAQQFPDLHSELNLSSLELGDSALYFCASSVDSGRAATGELFFGEGSRLTVL.

The chain links TRBV29-1 to TRBJ2-2; D perhaps matches TRBD2 (6 bases). CDR3 length equals 13 residues. V lost 6 bases to trimming and J lost 5 bases, with 13 bases between them. Germline assignment: CDR1 SQVTM and CDR2 ANQGSEA. CDR3 in amino acids: CSVELRGTGELFF. CDR3 sequence (DNA): TGCAGCGTGGAATTACGGGGGACCGGGGAGCTGTTTTTT.

This chain joins TRBV1 and TRBJ2-7; TRBD2 reflects the table's D call only, with no check against the DNA. TRBV1 is reported as a pseudogene. The CDR3 sequence is 19 residues long. CDR3 sequence: CTSSQLNPGLAGASYEQYF. The CDR3 nucleotides are TGCACCAGCAGCCAACTTAATCCGGGACTAGCGGGGGCCTCCTACGAGCAGTACTTC.

V usage is TRBV9 and J usage is TRBJ2-7; 14 bases fit TRBD2. The CDR3 contains 16 residues. Germline trimming cut 2 bases from V and 6 bases from J; bases unmatched to any gene: 7. Germline V gene lookup returns CDR1 SGDLS and CDR2 YYNGEE. The CDR3 DNA reads as TGTGCCAGCAGCGTGGGGACTAGCGGGAGTATGGGCGAGCAGTACTTC. It encodes CASSVGTSGSMGEQYF.

The chain employs TRBV3-1 (or the pseudogene TRBV3-2) and TRBJ2-7; the match to TRBD1 covers 10 bases. Germline V gene sequence: CDR1 LGHDT, CDR2 YNNKEL (reference sequence). The ends lost 2 bases at V and 5 bases at J; junction bases unmatched: 3. The CDR3 extends over 14 amino acids. As DNA, the CDR3 is TGTGCCAGCAGCCAACCGGGACAGGGGAACGAGCAGTACTTC. Translated: CASSQPGQGNEQYF.

V and J are TRBV6-6 and TRBJ1-2; no firm D call. The germline V and J ends were trimmed by 6 bases and 3 bases, with 5 bases remaining between them. The germline V gene encodes CDR1 MNHNY and CDR2 SVGAGI (reference sequence). The CDR3 has 11 amino acids. Written as DNA, the CDR3 is TGTGCCAGCAGGGCAGACTATGGCTACACCTTC. Translating gives CASRADYGYTF.

The CDR3 loop reads CASSEARGGAVDTQYF. The CDR3 nucleotides are TGTGCCAGCAGTGAAGCGCGGGGGGGGGCTGTGGATACGCAGTATTTT. This sequence joins TRBV6-1 and TRBJ2-3, with 9 bases identical to TRBD2. The CDR3 runs 16 residues. CDR1 MNHNS and CDR2 SASEGT come from the germline V gene. The trim removed 0 bases at V and 6 bases at J, leaving 7 bases unmatched.

The V and J genes are TRBV11-2 and TRBJ2-5; 11 positions agree with TRBD1. Germline V gene data show CDR1 as SGHAT and CDR2 as FQNNGV. This CDR3 is built from 16 residues. Trimming cost V 1 base and J 3 bases; bases outside gene matches: 4. The CDR3 sequence is CASSLAKGQGEETQYF. CDR3 bases: TGTGCCAGCAGCTTAGCTAAGGGACAGGGGGAAGAGACCCAGTACTTC.

The chain has TRBV10-1 and TRBJ1-2; 7 nucleotides line up with TRBD1. Germline V CDR1 and CDR2: WNHNN, SYGVQD (reference sequence). The CDR3 is 15 amino acids. V was clipped by 7 bases and J by 3 bases; unmatched bases: 11. The CDR3 spells CASMKGALWDYGYTF. CDR3 coding DNA: TGCGCCAGCATGAAGGGGGCGTTATGGGACTATGGCTACACCTTC.

The chain recombines TRBV27 with TRBJ1-2; no clear D gene. V was shortened by 4 bases and J by 3 bases, with 9 bases between the two germline ends. The CDR3 contains 13 residues. Germline CDR1 and CDR2: MNHEY and SMNVEV (reference sequence). CDR3 amino acids: CASSSQTYYGYTF. The CDR3 coding sequence is TGTGCCAGCAGTTCCCAGACTTACTATGGCTACACCTTC.

The rearrangement uses TRBV11-2 and TRBJ2-7; D uncertain. The CDR3 is made up of 12 amino acids. The V gene lost 4 bases and the J gene lost 5 bases, with 9 bases spanning the gap. Germline V lookup: CDR1 SGHAT, CDR2 FQNNGV. The CDR3 is CASSYWAHEQYF. In nucleotides, the CDR3 is TGTGCCAGCAGCTACTGGGCCCACGAGCAGTACTTC.

The chain carries TRBV10-2 and TRBJ2-7; TRBD2 agrees at 11 bases. CDR1 WSHSY and CDR2 SAAADI come from the germline V gene. The CDR3 runs 16 residues. J lost 0 bases, V lost 6 bases, and 7 bases had no gene match. The CDR3 is CASSKGLAANSYEQYF. In nucleotides, the CDR3 is TGCGCCAGCAGCAAGGGACTAGCGGCCAACTCCTACGAGCAGTACTTC.

This rearrangement joins TRBV7-6 to TRBJ2-3; tentatively, D is TRBD1 (6 bases). V dropped 5 bases and J dropped 3 bases, with 15 bases sitting between them. Germline V lookup: CDR1 SGHVS, CDR2 FNYEAQ. The length of the CDR3 is 15 residues. Here the CDR3 DNA reads TGTGCCAGCAGCGTCTGGGGGCGGAAGACAGATACGCAGTATTTT. Residues: CASSVWGRKTDTQYF.

The chain is built from TRBV21-1 and TRBJ1-1; the table assigns TRBD1, which was not confirmed against the DNA. TRBV21-1 is shown as a pseudogene. The CDR3 is made up of 24 amino acids. CDR3 bases: TGTGCCAGCAGCAAAGTCCCACCGACCCGGGACAATAAATTATGGAGGATTATGAACACTGAAGCTTTCTTT. This gives the protein CASSKVPPTRDNKLWRIMNTEAFF.

The chain employs TRBV11-2 and TRBJ1-1; maybe TRBD1 (5 bases). V lost 6 bases to trimming and J lost 8 bases, with 19 bases between them. Germline lookup yields CDR1 SGHAT and CDR2 FQNNGV. The CDR3 runs 14 residues. Here the CDR3 DNA reads TGTGCCAGCAGTCCTACCAGACGCGCAGGGGAAGCTTTCTTT. This gives the protein CASSPTRRAGEAFF.

This sequence joins TRBV2 and TRBJ2-7; weak D call: TRBD2 (6 bases). CDR3 length equals 14 residues. Trimming shortened V by 3 bases and J by 4 bases, and 13 bases separated the two germline ends. Germline V gene sequence: CDR1 SNHLY, CDR2 FYNNEI. The DNA for the CDR3 is TGTGCCAGCAGTGACGGGGGTCTTAAGTACGAGCAGTACTTC. It yields the protein CASSDGGLKYEQYF. The variable domain in full, completed from reference TRBV2 and TRBJ2-7, reads EPEVTQTPSHQVTQMGQEVILRCVPISNHLYFYWYRQILGQKVEFLVSFYNNEISEKSEIFDDQFSVERPDGSNFTLKIRSTKLEDSAMYFCASSDGGLKYEQYFGPGTRLTVT.

In this sample, this clone turned up a few times. The rearrangement uses TRBV12-3 or TRBV12-4 and TRBJ2-2; D gene ambiguous. CDR3 length: 13 residues. Trimming took off 8 bases at V and 1 base at J, with 8 bases between the two ends. In nucleotides, the CDR3 is TGTGCCAGCTGTGAACAGAACACCGGGGAGCTGTTTTTT. It encodes CASCEQNTGELFF.

The CDR3 region is CASIGRGSGEKLFF. CDR3 DNA sequence: TGTGCCAGCATCGGCCGGGGGAGCGGTGAAAAACTGTTTTTT. The J gene is TRBJ1-4, the V gene TRBV7-9, with D possibly being TRBD1 (5 bases). Germline CDR1 is SEHNR and CDR2 is FQNEAQ (reference sequence). The CDR3 is 14 residues long. V was cut by 7 bases and J by 7 bases, with 16 bases left in between.

The gene calls are TRBV3-1 (or the pseudogene TRBV3-2) and TRBJ1-2, with TRBD1 matching over 8 bases. Germline V gene lookup returns CDR1 LGHDT and CDR2 YNNKEL (reference sequence). J was trimmed by 3 bases and V by 2 bases; bases with no gene match: 5. This CDR3 comprises 15 residues. The CDR3 DNA reads TGTGCCAGCAGCCAACTAGACAGGGGTCACTATGGCTACACCTTC. Protein: CASSQLDRGHYGYTF.

The sample holds one count of this clone. The V call is TRBV7-2, the J call TRBJ1-1; no clear D gene. V lost 2 bases to trimming and J lost 4 bases, with 8 bases between them. Germline V gives CDR1 SGHTA, CDR2 FQGNSA. The CDR3 runs to 13 residues. CDR3 nucleotides: TGTGCCAGCAGCTTACTCTCGTCCACTGAAGCTTTCTTT. Protein: CASSLLSSTEAFF.

The rearrangement joins TRBV15 to TRBJ1-5; a weak D match, TRBD1 (5 bases). The CDR3 loop spans 14 amino acids. Between the trimmed V and J ends, which lost 3 bases and 3 bases, there was a span of 9 bases. Germline V CDR1 and CDR2: LNHNV, YYDKDF (reference sequence). The CDR3 loop reads CATSSDSINQPQHF. CDR3 bases: TGTGCCACCAGCAGTGACAGCATCAATCAGCCCCAGCATTTT.

This chain joins TRBV4-2 and TRBJ1-1; the D gene is possibly TRBD1 (6 bases). Trimming took off 1 base at V and 0 bases at J, with 12 bases between the two ends. Germline V gives CDR1 LGHNA, CDR2 YNFKEQ. The CDR3 runs to 16 residues. Here the CDR3 reads CASSQGSAGVNTEAFF. As DNA, the CDR3 is TGTGCCAGCAGCCAAGGGTCGGCAGGGGTGAACACTGAAGCTTTCTTT.

This chain joins TRBV27 and TRBJ2-1; 9 bases line up with TRBD2. Per germline, CDR1 MNHEY and CDR2 SMNVEV (reference sequence). The CDR3 has 15 residues. The V gene end was trimmed by 8 bases and the J gene end by 6 bases; junction bases not matched to a gene: 11. The CDR3 spells CASLLVAGAFNEQFF. Here the CDR3 DNA reads TGTGCCAGCCTTCTCGTAGCGGGAGCATTCAATGAGCAGTTCTTC.

The rearrangement links TRBV6-5 to TRBJ2-7; TRBD2 aligns across 8 bases. Germline CDR1 is MNHEY and CDR2 is SVGAGI. Trimming took 7 bases from V and 7 from J; bases not matched to a gene: 12. This CDR3 has 14 residues. The CDR3 loop reads CASTKGAGAGEQYF. CDR3 in DNA: TGTGCCAGCACCAAGGGAGCGGGGGCGGGTGAGCAGTACTTC.

This rearrangement joins TRBV28 to TRBJ1-1; TRBD1 agrees at 9 bases. V trimming: 7 bases; J trimming: 10 bases; junction bases outside the gene matches: 4. CDR3 length: 11 residues. Germline CDR1 reads MDHEN; CDR2 reads SYDVKM. In DNA, the CDR3 is TGTGCCAGCACCTCGGACAGGGGAGCTTTCTTT. Amino acids: CASTSDRGAFF. The full variable domain, completed using reference TRBV28 and TRBJ1-1, is DVKVTQSSRYLVKRTGEKVFLECVQDMDHENMFWYRQDPGLGLRLIYFSYDVKMKEKGDIPEGYSVSREKKERFSLILESASTNQTSMYLCASTSDRGAFFGQGTRLTVV.

This chain uses TRBV10-3 with TRBJ1-2, with D tentatively TRBD1 (6 bases). Trimming shortened V by 8 bases and J by 5 bases, and 18 bases separated the two germline ends. Per germline, CDR1 ENHRY and CDR2 SYGVKD. This CDR3 contains 14 residues. As DNA, the CDR3 is TGTGCCATCCTGCGGCAGGGGAGAGGGTATGGCTACACCTTC. Translation: CAILRQGRGYGYTF.

DNA for the CDR3: TGTGCCAGTAGTCGACCTCCGACAGGGGCCTCCTACGAGCAGTACTTC. It translates to CASSRPPTGASYEQYF. The genes are TRBV19 and TRBJ2-7, with 8 bases fitting TRBD1. The CDR3 spans 16 residues. V lost 5 bases, J lost 0 bases, and 9 bases stayed unmatched. Germline CDR1 reads LNHDA; CDR2 reads SQIVND (reference sequence).